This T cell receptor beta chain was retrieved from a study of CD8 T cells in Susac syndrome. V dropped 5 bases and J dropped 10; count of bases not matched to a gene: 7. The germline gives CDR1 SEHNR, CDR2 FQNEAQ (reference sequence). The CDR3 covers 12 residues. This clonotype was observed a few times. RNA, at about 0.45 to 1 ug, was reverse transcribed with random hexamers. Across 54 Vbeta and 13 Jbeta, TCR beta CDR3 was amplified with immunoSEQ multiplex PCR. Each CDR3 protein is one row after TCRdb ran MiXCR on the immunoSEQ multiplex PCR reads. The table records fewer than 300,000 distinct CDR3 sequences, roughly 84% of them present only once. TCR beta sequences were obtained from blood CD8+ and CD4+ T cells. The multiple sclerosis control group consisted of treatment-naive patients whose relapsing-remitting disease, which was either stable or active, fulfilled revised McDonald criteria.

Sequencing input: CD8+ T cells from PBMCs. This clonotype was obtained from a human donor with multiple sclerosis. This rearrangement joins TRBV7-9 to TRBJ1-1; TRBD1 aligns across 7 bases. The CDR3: CASSHGTARAFF. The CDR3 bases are TGTGCCAGCAGCCACGGGACAGCCCGAGCTTTCTTT.